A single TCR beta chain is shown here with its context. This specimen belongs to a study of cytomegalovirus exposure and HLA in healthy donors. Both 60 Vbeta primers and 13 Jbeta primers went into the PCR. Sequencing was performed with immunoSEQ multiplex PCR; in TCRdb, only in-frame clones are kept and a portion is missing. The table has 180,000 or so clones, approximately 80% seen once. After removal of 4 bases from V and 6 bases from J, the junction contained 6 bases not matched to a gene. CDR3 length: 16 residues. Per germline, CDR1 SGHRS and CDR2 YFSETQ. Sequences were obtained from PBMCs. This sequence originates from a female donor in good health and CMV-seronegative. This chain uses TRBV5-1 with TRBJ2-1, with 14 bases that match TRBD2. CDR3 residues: CASSTRTSGGSNEQFF. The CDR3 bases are TGCGCCAGCAGCACCCGGACTAGCGGGGGGAGCAATGAGCAGTTCTTC.